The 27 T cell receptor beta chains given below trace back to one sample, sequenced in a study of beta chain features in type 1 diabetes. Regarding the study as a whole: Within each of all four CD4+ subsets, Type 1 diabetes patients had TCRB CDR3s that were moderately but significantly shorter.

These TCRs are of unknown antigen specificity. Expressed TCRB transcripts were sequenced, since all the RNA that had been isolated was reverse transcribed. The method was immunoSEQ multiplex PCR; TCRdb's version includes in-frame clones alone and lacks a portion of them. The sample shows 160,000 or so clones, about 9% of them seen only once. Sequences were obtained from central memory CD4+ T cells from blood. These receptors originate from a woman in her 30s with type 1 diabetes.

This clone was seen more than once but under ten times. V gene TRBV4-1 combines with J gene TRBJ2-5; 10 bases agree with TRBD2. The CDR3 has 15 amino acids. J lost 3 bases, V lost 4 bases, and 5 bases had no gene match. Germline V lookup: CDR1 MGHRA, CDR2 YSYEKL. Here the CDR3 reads CASSRAGGAEETQYF. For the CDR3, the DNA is TGCGCCAGCAGCCGAGCGGGAGGGGCAGAAGAGACCCAGTACTTC.

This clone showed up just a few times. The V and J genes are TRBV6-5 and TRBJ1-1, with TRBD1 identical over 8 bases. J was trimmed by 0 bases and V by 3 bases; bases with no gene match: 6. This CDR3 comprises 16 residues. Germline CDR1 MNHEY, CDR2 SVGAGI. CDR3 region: CASSYRQGTMNTEAFF. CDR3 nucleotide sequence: TGTGCCAGCAGTTATCGACAGGGGACTATGAACACTGAAGCTTTCTTT.

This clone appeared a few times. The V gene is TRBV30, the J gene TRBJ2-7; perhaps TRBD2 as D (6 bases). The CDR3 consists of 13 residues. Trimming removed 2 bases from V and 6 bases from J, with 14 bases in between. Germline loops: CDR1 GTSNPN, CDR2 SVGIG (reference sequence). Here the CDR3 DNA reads TGTGCCTGGAGTTACGCATTCGGGAGCGAGCAGTACTTC. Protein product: CAWSYAFGSEQYF.

In nucleotides, the CDR3 is TGTGCCAGCAGTTTTAGGGGCGGGAGCTCCTACAATGAGCAGTTCTTC. It translates to CASSFRGGSSYNEQFF. The J gene is TRBJ2-1, the V gene TRBV27; 7 bases map to TRBD2. Germline V gene lookup returns CDR1 MNHEY and CDR2 SMNVEV (reference sequence). The V gene end was trimmed by 3 bases and the J gene end by 0 bases; junction bases not matched to a gene: 5. CDR3 length: 16 residues.

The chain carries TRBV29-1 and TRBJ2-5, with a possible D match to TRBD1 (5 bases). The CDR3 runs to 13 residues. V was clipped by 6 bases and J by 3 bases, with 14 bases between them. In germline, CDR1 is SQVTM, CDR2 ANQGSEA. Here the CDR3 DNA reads TGCAGCGTCTGGACATTAGAGGAAGAGACCCAGTACTTC. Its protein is CSVWTLEEETQYF.

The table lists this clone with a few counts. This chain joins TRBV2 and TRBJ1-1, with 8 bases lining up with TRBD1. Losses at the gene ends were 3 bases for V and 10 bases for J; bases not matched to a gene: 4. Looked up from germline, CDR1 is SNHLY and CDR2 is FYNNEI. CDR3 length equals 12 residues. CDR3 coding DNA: TGTGCCAGCAGTGAGGAGCAGGGGGCAGCTTTCTTT. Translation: CASSEEQGAAFF.

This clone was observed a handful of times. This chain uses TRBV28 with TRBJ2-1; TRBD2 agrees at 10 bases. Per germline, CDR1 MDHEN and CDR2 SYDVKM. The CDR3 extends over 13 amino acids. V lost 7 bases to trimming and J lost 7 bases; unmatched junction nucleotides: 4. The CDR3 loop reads CASNPGLANEQFF. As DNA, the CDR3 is TGTGCCAGCAATCCGGGACTAGCGAATGAGCAGTTCTTC. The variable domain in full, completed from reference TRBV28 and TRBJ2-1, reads DVKVTQSSRYLVKRTGEKVFLECVQDMDHENMFWYRQDPGLGLRLIYFSYDVKMKEKGDIPEGYSVSREKKERFSLILESASTNQTSMYLCASNPGLANEQFFGPGTRLTVL.

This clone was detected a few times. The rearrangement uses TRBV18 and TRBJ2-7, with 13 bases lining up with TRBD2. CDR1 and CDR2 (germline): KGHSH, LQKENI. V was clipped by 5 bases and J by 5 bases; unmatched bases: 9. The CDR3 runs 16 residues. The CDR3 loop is CASSTMTSGGQDEQYF. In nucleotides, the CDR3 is TGTGCCAGCTCAACCATGACTAGCGGGGGGCAGGACGAGCAGTACTTC.

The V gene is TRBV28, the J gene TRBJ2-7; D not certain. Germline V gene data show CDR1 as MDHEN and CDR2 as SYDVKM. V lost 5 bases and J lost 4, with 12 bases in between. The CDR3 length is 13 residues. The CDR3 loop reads CASSPTDGYEQYF. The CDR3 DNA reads TGTGCCAGCAGTCCCACCGACGGGTACGAGCAGTACTTC.

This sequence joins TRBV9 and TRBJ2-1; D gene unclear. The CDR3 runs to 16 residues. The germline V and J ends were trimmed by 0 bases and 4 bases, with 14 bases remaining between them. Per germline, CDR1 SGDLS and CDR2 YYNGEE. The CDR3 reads CASSVVLRILYNEQFF. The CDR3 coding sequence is TGTGCCAGCAGCGTAGTACTCCGAATACTTTACAATGAGCAGTTCTTC.

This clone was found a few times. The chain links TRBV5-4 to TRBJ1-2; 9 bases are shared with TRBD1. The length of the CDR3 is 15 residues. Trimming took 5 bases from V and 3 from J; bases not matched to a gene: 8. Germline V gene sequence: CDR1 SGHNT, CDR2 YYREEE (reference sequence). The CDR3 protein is CASRSRTGAYYGYTF. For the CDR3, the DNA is TGTGCCAGCAGATCTCGGACAGGGGCCTACTATGGCTACACCTTC. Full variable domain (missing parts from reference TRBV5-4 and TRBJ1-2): ETGVTQSPTHLIKTRGQQVTLRCSSQSGHNTVSWYQQALGQGPQFIFQYYREEENGRGNFPPRFSGLQFPNYSSELNVNALELDDSALYLCASRSRTGAYYGYTFGSGTRLTVV.

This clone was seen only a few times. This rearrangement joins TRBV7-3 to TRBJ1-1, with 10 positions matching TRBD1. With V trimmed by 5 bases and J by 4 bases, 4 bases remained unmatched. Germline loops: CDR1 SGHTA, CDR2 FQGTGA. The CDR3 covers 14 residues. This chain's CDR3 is CASSKDRGLTEAFF. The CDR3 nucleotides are TGTGCCAGCAGCAAAGACAGGGGGCTCACTGAAGCTTTCTTT.

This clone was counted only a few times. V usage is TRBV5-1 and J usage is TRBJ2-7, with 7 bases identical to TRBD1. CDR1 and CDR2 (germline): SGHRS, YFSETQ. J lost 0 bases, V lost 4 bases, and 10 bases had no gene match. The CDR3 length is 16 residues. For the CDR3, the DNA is TGCGCCAGCAGCAGGACAGGTAATCAAGCCTCCTACGAGCAGTACTTC. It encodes CASSRTGNQASYEQYF.

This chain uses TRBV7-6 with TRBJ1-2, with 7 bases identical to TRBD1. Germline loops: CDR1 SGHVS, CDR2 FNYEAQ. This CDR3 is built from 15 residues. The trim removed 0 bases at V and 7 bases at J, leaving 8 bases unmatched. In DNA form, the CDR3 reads TGTGCCAGCAGCTTAGCGGAGGGGGCTGTAGGTGGCTACACCTTC. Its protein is CASSLAEGAVGGYTF.

CDR3 nucleotides: TGTGCTAGTGGTTTGGTACTACGGGAGGGGCGCAATGAGCAGTTCTTC. Amino acid sequence: CASGLVLREGRNEQFF. V is TRBV12-5 and J is TRBJ2-1, with TRBD2 matching 8 bases. V was pared by 0 bases and J by 6 bases, with 7 bases of the junction left unmatched. This CDR3 contains 16 residues. Germline V gives CDR1 LGHNT, CDR2 FRNRAP.

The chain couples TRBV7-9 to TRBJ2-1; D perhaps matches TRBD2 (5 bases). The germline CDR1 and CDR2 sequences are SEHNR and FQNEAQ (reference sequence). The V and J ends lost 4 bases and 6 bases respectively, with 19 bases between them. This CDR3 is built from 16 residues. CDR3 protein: CASSSNPGLSINEQFF. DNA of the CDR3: TGTGCCAGCAGCTCTAACCCCGGACTTTCCATCAATGAGCAGTTCTTC.

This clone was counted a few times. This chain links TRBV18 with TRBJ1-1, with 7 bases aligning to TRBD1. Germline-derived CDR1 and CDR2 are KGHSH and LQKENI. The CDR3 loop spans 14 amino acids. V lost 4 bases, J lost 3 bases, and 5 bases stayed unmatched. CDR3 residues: CASSLLTGDTEAFF. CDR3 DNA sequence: TGTGCCAGCTCACTTCTTACAGGGGACACTGAAGCTTTCTTT.

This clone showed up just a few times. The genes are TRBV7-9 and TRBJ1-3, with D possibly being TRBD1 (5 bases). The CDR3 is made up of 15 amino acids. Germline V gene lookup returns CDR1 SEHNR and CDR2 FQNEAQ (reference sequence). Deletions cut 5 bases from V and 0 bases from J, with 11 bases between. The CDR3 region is CASSLTTDSGNTIYF. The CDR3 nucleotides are TGTGCCAGCAGCCTCACGACAGACTCTGGAAACACCATATATTTT.

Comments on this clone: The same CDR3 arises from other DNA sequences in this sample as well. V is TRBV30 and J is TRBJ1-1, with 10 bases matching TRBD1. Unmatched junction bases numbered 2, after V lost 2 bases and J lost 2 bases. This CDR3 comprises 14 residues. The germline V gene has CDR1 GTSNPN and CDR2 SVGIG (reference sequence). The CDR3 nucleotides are TGTGCCTGGAGTCGGGACAGGGGTAACACTGAAGCTTTCTTT. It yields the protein CAWSRDRGNTEAFF. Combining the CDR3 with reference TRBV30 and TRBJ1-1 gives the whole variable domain SQTIHQWPATLVQPVGSPLSLECTVEGTSNPNLYWYRQAAGRGLQLLFYSVGIGQISSEVPQNLSASRPQDRQFILSSKKLLLSDSGFYLCAWSRDRGNTEAFFGQGTRLTVV.

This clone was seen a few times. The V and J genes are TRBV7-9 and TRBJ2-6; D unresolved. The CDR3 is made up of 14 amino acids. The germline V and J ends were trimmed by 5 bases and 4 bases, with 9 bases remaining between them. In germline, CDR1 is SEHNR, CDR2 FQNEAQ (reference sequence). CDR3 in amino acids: CASSPKSGANVLTF. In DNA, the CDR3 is TGTGCCAGCAGCCCCAAATCCGGGGCCAACGTCCTGACTTTC.

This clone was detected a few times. CDR3 amino acids: CAWNPGGPGYEQYF. The CDR3 DNA reads TGTGCCTGGAACCCGGGAGGGCCGGGCTACGAGCAGTACTTC. This chain uses TRBV30 with TRBJ2-7, with 8 positions matching TRBD2. The CDR3 consists of 14 residues. In germline, CDR1 is GTSNPN, CDR2 SVGIG (reference sequence). V lost 4 bases to trimming and J lost 3 bases; unmatched junction nucleotides: 8.

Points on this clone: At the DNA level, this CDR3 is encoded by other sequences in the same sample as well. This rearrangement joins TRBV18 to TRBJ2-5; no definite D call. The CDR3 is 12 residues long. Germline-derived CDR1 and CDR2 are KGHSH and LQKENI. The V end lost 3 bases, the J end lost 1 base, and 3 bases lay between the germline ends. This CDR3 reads CASSPLQETQYF. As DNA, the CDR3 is TGTGCCAGCTCACCCCTCCAAGAGACCCAGTACTTC.

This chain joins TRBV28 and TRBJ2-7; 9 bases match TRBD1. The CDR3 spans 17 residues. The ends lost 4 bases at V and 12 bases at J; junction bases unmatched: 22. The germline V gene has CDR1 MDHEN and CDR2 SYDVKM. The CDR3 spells CASSSPTPDRGEPEGYF. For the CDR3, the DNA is TGTGCCAGCAGTTCCCCGACCCCCGACAGGGGGGAGCCCGAAGGGTACTTC.

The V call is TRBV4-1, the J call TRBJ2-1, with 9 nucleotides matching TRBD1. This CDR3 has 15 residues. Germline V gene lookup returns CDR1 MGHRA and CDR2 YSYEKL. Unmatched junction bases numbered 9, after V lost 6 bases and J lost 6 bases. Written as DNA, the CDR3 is TGCGCCAGCAGGCCCCCGGGACAGGGTACCAATGAGCAGTTCTTC. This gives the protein CASRPPGQGTNEQFF.

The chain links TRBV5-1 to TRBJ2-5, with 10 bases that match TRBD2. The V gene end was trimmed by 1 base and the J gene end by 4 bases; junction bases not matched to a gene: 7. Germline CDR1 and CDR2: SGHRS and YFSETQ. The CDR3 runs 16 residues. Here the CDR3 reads CASSLRAGGPPETQYF. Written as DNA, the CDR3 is TGCGCCAGCAGCTTGAGAGCGGGAGGGCCCCCAGAGACCCAGTACTTC. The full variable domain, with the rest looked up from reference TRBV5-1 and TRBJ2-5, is KAGVTQTPRYLIKTRGQQVTLSCSPISGHRSVSWYQQTPGQGLQFLFEYFSETQRNKGNFPGRFSGRQFSNSRSEMNVSTLELGDSALYLCASSLRAGGPPETQYFGPGTRLLVL.

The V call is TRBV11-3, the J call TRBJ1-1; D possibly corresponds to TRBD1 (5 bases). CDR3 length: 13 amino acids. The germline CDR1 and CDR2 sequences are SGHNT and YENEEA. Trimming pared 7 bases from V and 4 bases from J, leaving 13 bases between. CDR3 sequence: CASKHDGGTEAFF. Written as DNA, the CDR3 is TGTGCCAGCAAACACGACGGGGGCACTGAAGCTTTCTTT.

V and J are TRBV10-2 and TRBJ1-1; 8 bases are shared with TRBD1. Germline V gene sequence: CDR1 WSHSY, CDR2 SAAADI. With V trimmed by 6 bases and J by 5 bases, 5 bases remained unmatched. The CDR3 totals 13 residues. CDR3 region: CASRQGDWTEAFF. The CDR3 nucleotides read TGCGCCAGCAGACAGGGGGATTGGACTGAAGCTTTCTTT.